This TCR beta chain is from a study of shared clonotypes between healthy human individuals (dated by TCRdb to the early 2020s). Study-wide context: The cohort comprised two women and three men aged 18 to 49 years. Leukapheresis yielded between about 0.9 and 8.9 billion PBMCs per donor. Blood TCR repertoires of about 5 healthy adults were deeply sequenced to estimate repertoire size and the extent of clonotype sharing between individuals. To increase sequencing depth and limit assay-specific biases, TCR repertoire library preparation and sequencing were carried out by different laboratories using diverse techniques. For each donor, three plates each were used for CD4 naive and CD4 memory, two plates were used for CD8 naive, and one plate was used for CD8 memory. Overall study outcomes, separate from this receptor: Naive subsets generally had larger estimated clonotype richness than memory subsets did. Incomplete sequencing was indicated by rarefaction of sorted-subset datasets, despite the large sequencing depth. The genetic and exposure-history diversity represented was limited by the small number of donors. Compared with non-shared clonotypes, the clonotypes found in all four sorted-subset donors had higher generation probabilities. Pairwise subsampling led to the expectation that sequencing depth would affect the degree of clonotype sharing among donors. Sampling was restricted to blood, and TCR repertoires in tissue are likely to differ from TCR repertoires in blood. About 5% of naive CD4, 3.5% of naive CD8, about 2.1% of memory CD4, and over 0.35% of memory CD8 clonotypes were shared across several donors.

The CDR3 covers 13 residues, taking in both the cysteine and the phenylalanine. Only the CDR3 portion is preserved as DNA: 39 bases, with reading frame beginning at the first base. V is reduced by 3 bases and J by 0 bases, leaving a spacing of 8 bases between them. As encoded in the germline V gene, CDR1 is SQVTM while CDR2 is ANQGSEA. Using the deep immunoSEQ assay, TCR CDR3 regions were amplified from genomic DNA by multiplex PCR. Genomic DNA extracted from each cell subset was distributed evenly over all wells of several immunoSEQ 96-well plates, and each plate served as one replicate. For sorted subsets, each replicate PCR was loaded with approximately 200 ng genomic DNA, equivalent to 25,000 to 30,000 T cell genomes. Purified libraries were quantified with a Qubit 3.0 fluorometer, sized on a Bioanalyzer 2100, and re-quantified with the KAPA Library Quantification kit. Every immunoSEQ 96-well plate was sequenced on a separate single-read 150-cycle Illumina NextSeq 550 flow cell. As for the authors' bioinformatics: Because the immunoSEQ output included only junctional sequences and no quality scores, the filtering could not be the same as the filtering used for full-length reads. To assign V/J genes and CDR3, sequences were annotated using PyIR, a Python wrapper for IgBLAST v1.9, with IMGT germline references. Reads with weak V/J assignments (E-value above 1e-6), missing CDR3, stop codons, out-of-frame junctions, or ambiguous translated residues were removed. A V3J clonotype was defined by an identical inferred V gene, J gene, and CDR3 amino acid sequence. To compute the percentage overlap between repertoires, the number of shared unique clonotypes was divided by the size of the smaller repertoire. Three approaches were used to assess repertoire richness: RTK rarefaction, the Chao1 estimator, and Recon v2.1 estimates of unobserved clonotypes. Generation probabilities were computed with OLGA for all TCRbeta clonotypes obtained by the gDNA method from several donors. In its TCRdb copy, this immuneACCESS table keeps in-frame sequences only and misses some clones. Where compared with another copy, unresolved V genes explain less than half of these, and the others have no known cause. V, J and clone size reflect that table, while D and trimming were determined from the DNA. A total of 2,500,000 or so clones appear in this sample, approximately 93% of them only once. The ten most abundant clones make up 0.36% of the sample.

With respect to this clone: What this receptor recognizes is not known. No base qualities exist here, and no much larger clone lies one base off it.

The donors were healthy, HIV-negative adults with no recently reported acute infections or vaccinations. Every donor was a Caucasian adult residing in Nashville, Tennessee, USA. CD4+ T cells were enriched by magnetic negative selection; naive cells were then positively selected on CD45RA, and the negative fraction formed the memory subset. After blood collection by leukapheresis, PBMCs were isolated using Ficoll-Histopaque density gradient centrifugation and then cryopreserved in the vapor phase of liquid nitrogen. Analytical flow cytometry was used to check the purity and quantity of each magnetically sorted T cell population. Genomic DNA was isolated from every sorted fraction and measured by UV absorbance on a Nanodrop 2000c.

The TCR sequence derives from a young man in good health. Some clones in this sample may be carry-over from other donors' samples. Recombination linked TRBV29-1 to TRBJ1-2, with no confidently assigned D gene. The specimen was naive CD4+ T cells from PBMCs. This specimen's cell subset or site label, per the study, means: CD45RA+ positively selected. The DNA sequence follows: TGCAGCGTTGAGTTCGATACTAACTATGGCTACACCTTC. Translated, it gives CSVEFDTNYGYTF.